This entry describes one T cell receptor beta chain. The data belong to a study of T-cell memory formation after mild COVID-19. The CDR3 spans 11 residues. Trimming took 6 bases from V and 3 from J, leaving 9 bases between them. The germline V gene encodes CDR1 DFQATT and CDR2 SNEGSKA (reference sequence). TCRdb used MiXCR to reprocess the 5' RACE reads, holding one entry per CDR3 protein. Seen here are about 210,000 distinct CDR3 sequences, 25% to 35% observed once, and the top ten hold about an eighth. The specimen sequenced was PBMCs or a T cell subset sorted from them (not recorded which). This chain connects TRBV20-1 to TRBJ2-7; D perhaps matches TRBD2 (6 bases). This clonotype was obtained from an adult woman who had mild COVID-19 (a few samples of this study predate the infection). Cell type and time point are not known. The CDR3 sequence: CSARDGYEQYF. The CDR3 DNA is TGCAGTGCGCGGGACGGCTACGAGCAGTACTTC.